This TCR beta chain derives from a study of T cells in Graves' hyperthyroidism and ophthalmopathy. Whole-study findings and limits: The blood repertoire included most of the expanded thyroid clonotypes above 0.001.

This clonotype was seen many times. Its specificity is unknown. In the ophthalmopathy cohort, Clinical Activity Score was at least 3, NOSPECS grade at least 4, and duration under 3 months. Exclusion of patients followed from uncontrolled infection, other autoimmune disease, pregnancy or lactation. The CDR3 runs 13 residues. CDR1 and CDR2 (germline): LGHNT, FRNRAP. V was pared by 6 bases and J by 5 bases, with 14 bases between. Researchers took RNA transcripts and amplified the TCR beta CDR3 regions from them. Using the HTBI primer set, a first-round RT-PCR was run on the TCR CDR3. TCRdb re-called the multiplex PCR reads with MiXCR, one entry per CDR3 protein. The table has around 600,000 distinct CDR3 sequences, 12% to 15% seen once; the top ten hold over 6%.

Sequenced sample: blood. This chain connects TRBV12-5 to TRBJ2-7, with D maybe TRBD2 (6 bases). This TCR derives from a woman between 18 and 29 years old with Graves' ophthalmopathy. CDR3 protein: CASGGSVGHEQYF. In DNA form, the CDR3 reads TGTGCTAGTGGCGGGAGTGTCGGCCACGAGCAGTACTTC. Filled out from reference TRBV12-5 and TRBJ2-7, the complete variable domain reads DARVTQTPRHKVTEMGQEVTMRCQPILGHNTVFWYRQTMMQGLELLAYFRNRAPLDDSGMPKDRFSAEMPDATLATLKIQPSEPRDSAVYFCASGGSVGHEQYFGPGTRLTVT.